Sequencing of this T cell receptor beta chain was carried out in a study of type 1 regulatory T cells. For the study at large: T-allo10 is an in vitro-generated, Tr1-enriched CD4 T cell product specific for alloantigen. Study conclusions and caveats: Compared with non-Tr1 cells, Tr1 cells showed a narrower TCR repertoire.

The CDR3 totals 15 residues. Trimming took off 2 bases at V and 6 bases at J, with 14 bases between the two ends. CDR1 and CDR2 from the germline V gene are MGHRA and YSYEKL. TCRdb re-analysed the reads in MiXCR, keeping a single row per CDR3 protein. The repertoire has just under 65,000 distinct CDR3 sequences, 45% to 50% of them found once; the top ten carry roughly 2.1%. Of note for this clonotype: Its antigen remains unknown.

This TCR was sampled from a human donor in good health. The gene calls are TRBV4-1 and TRBJ1-5; D is possibly TRBD1 (6 bases). The specimen was cultured non-Tr1 T cells, either the whole culture or a sorted T cell fraction (not recorded which). CDR3 in DNA: TGCGCCAGCAGCCAACCTACAGGGATGGGTCAGCCCCAGCATTTT. Translated, it gives CASSQPTGMGQPQHF.